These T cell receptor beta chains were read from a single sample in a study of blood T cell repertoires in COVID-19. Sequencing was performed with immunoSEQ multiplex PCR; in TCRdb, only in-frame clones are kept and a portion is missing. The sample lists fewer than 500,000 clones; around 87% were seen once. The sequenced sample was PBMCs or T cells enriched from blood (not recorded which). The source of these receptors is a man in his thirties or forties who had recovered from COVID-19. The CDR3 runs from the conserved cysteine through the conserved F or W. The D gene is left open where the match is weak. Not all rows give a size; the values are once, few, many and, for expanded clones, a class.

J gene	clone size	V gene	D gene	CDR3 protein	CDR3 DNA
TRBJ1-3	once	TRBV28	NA	CASSLRGISGNTIYF	TGTGCCAGCAGTTTAAGGGGGATCTCTGGAAACACCATATATTTT
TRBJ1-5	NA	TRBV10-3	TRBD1	CAIRAGGRDQPQHF	TGTGCCATCAGGGCAGGGGGTAGGGATCAGCCCCAGCATTTT
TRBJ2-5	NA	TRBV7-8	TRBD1	CASRQGRETQYF	TGTGCCAGCAGACAGGGGAGAGAGACCCAGTACTTC
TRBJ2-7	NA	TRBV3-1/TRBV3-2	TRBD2	CASSQPFTGTSGSLAYEQYF	TGTGCCAGCAGCCAACCCTTTACCGGGACTAGCGGGAGTCTGGCCTACGAGCAGTACTTC
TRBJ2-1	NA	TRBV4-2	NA	CASSQEETRGYEQFF	TGTGCCAGCAGCCAAGAAGAGACTAGAGGCTATGAGCAGTTCTTC
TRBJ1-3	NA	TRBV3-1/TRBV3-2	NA	CASSKTGTGNTIYF	TGTGCCAGCAGTAAAACAGGGACTGGAAACACCATATATTTT
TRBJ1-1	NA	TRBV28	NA	CASSFGVDTEAFF	TGTGCCAGCAGTTTCGGGGTGGACACTGAAGCTTTCTTT
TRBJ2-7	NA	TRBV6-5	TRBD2	CASSSGWSSGSREQYF	TGTGCCAGCAGTTCCGGATGGTCTAGCGGGAGTCGCGAGCAGTACTTC
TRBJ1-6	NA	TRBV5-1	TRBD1	CASSRDRENSPLHF	TGCGCCAGCAGCAGGGACAGGGAAAATTCACCCCTCCACTTT
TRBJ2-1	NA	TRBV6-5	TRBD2	CASTTPSGSRHEQFF	TGTGCCAGCACGACCCCTAGCGGGAGTAGGCATGAGCAGTTCTTC
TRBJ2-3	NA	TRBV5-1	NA	CASSPTRTDTQYF	TGCGCCAGCAGCCCTACGCGCACAGATACGCAGTATTTT
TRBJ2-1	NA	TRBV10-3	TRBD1	CAIRAGTGEDNEQFF	TGTGCCATCAGGGCCGGGACAGGGGAAGACAATGAGCAGTTCTTC
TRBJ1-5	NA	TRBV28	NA	CASSLGSVRGNQPQHF	TGTGCCAGCAGTTTAGGTTCGGTGCGGGGCAATCAGCCCCAGCATTTT
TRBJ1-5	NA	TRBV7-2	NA	CASSPNSNQPQHF	TGTGCCAGCAGCCCAAATAGCAATCAGCCCCAGCATTTT
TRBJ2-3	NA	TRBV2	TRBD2	CASLRSSGSTDTQYF	TGTGCCAGCCTGCGGTCTAGCGGGAGCACAGATACGCAGTATTTT
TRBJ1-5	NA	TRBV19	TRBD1	CASSPDRGQPQHF	TGTGCCAGTAGCCCCGACAGGGGTCAGCCCCAGCATTTT
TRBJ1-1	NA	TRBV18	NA	CASSPPEQVYTEAFF	TGTGCCAGCTCACCACCGGAACAGGTCTACACTGAAGCTTTCTTT
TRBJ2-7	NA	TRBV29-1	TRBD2	CSAASGSSYEQYF	TGCAGCGCCGCTAGCGGGAGCTCCTACGAGCAGTACTTC
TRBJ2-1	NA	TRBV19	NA	CASSHLRSAHNEQFF	TGTGCCAGTAGTCACCTACGGTCCGCCCACAATGAGCAGTTCTTC
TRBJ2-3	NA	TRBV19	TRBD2	CASSEGLAGGLSTDTQYF	TGTGCCAGTAGTGAAGGACTAGCGGGAGGCCTTAGCACAGATACGCAGTATTTT
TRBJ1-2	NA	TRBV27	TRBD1	CASSFQGGYYGYTF	TGTGCCAGCAGTTTCCAGGGGGGTTACTATGGCTACACCTTC
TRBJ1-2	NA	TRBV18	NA	CASSPGQGNGYTF	TGTGCCAGCTCACCAGGGCAGGGAAATGGCTACACCTTC
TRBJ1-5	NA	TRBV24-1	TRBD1	CATSEGRQGNQPQHF	TGTGCCACCAGTGAGGGACGACAGGGGAATCAGCCCCAGCATTTT
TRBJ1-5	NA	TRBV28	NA	CASSFIGGGNQPQHF	TGTGCCAGCAGTTTCATAGGGGGAGGCAATCAGCCCCAGCATTTT
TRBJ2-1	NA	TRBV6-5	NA	CASSYSSGLTGHEQFF	TGTGCCAGCAGTTACTCTTCAGGGCTTACTGGTCATGAGCAGTTCTTC
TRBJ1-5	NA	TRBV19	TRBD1	CASSIGTGGIQPQHF	TGTGCCAGTAGTATAGGTACAGGGGGAATACAGCCCCAGCATTTT
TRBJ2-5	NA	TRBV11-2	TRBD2	CASSSGLEETQYF	TGTGCCAGCAGCTCCGGACTAGAAGAGACCCAGTACTTC
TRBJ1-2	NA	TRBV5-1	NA	CASSLAVEEGGYTF	TGCGCCAGCAGCTTGGCCGTCGAGGAAGGAGGCTACACCTTC
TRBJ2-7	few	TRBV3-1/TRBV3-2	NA	CASSQLSYEQYF	TGTGCCAGCAGCCAACTAAGCTACGAGCAGTACTTC
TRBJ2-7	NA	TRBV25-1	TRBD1	CASSGSGTGYYEQYF	TGTGCCAGCAGTGGGTCCGGGACAGGGTACTACGAGCAGTACTTC
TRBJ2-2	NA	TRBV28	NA	CASSIGRVNTGELFF	TGTGCCAGCAGCATCGGTCGGGTGAACACCGGGGAGCTGTTTTTT
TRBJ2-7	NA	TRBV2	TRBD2	CASRGRASGAPYEQYF	TGTGCCAGCAGGGGGAGGGCTAGCGGGGCCCCCTACGAGCAGTACTTC
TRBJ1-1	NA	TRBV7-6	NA	CASSSSEAFF	TGTGCCAGCAGCTCTTCTGAAGCTTTCTTT
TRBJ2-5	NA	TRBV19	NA	CASSTRRVLQETQYF	TGTGCCAGTAGTACTCGACGGGTCCTACAAGAGACCCAGTACTTC
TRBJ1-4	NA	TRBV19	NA	CASRIGGATNEKLFF	TGTGCCAGTAGGATCGGTGGGGCGACTAATGAAAAACTGTTTTTT
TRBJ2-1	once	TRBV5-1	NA	CASSLFALAYNEQFF	TGCGCCAGCAGCTTGTTTGCGTTAGCCTACAATGAGCAGTTCTTC
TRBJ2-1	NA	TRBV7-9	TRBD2	CASSPGGNEQFF	TGTGCCAGCAGCCCGGGAGGCAATGAGCAGTTCTTC
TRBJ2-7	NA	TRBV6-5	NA	CASRDIREQYF	TGTGCCAGCAGAGACATCCGGGAGCAGTACTTC
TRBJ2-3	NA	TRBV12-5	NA	CASGDGLGTDTQYF	TGTGCTAGTGGTGACGGGTTGGGCACAGATACGCAGTATTTT
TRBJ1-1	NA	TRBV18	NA	CASSLRGRGANTEAFF	TGTGCCAGCTCACTCAGGGGCAGAGGGGCGAACACTGAAGCTTTCTTT
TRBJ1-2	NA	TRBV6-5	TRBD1	CASRTGTNYGYTF	TGTGCCAGTAGGACAGGGACTAACTATGGCTACACCTTC
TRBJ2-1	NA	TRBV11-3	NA	CASSLEAGMNNEQFF	TGTGCCAGCAGCTTAGAGGCGGGGATGAACAATGAGCAGTTCTTC
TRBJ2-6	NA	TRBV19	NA	CASTLGGSGANVLTF	TGTGCCAGTACCCTCGGGGGCTCTGGGGCCAACGTCCTGACTTTC
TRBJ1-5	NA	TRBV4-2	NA	CASSQEGQINQPQHF	TGTGCCAGCAGCCAAGAGGGGCAGATTAATCAGCCCCAGCATTTT
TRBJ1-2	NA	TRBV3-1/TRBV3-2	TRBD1	CASSQDRHNYGYTF	TGTGCCAGCAGCCAGGACAGGCATAACTATGGCTACACCTTC
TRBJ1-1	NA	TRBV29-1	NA	CSAPGGTEAFF	TGCAGCGCCCCGGGGGGAACTGAAGCTTTCTTT
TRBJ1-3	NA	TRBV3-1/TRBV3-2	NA	CASSLSSLSSGNTIYF	TGTGCCAGCAGCCTATCGTCACTTAGCTCTGGAAACACCATATATTTT
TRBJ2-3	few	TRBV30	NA	CAWGPGLREDTQYF	TGTGCCTGGGGACCGGGACTGCGGGAAGATACGCAGTATTTT
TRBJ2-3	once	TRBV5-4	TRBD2	CASSSLAGGLHRYEQYF	TGTGCCAGCAGCTCCCTAGCGGGAGGGCTACACAGGTACGAGCAGTATTTT
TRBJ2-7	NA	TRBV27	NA	CASSLGWTSYEQYF	TGTGCCAGCAGTTTAGGGTGGACTTCCTACGAGCAGTACTTC